The 2 T cell receptor beta chains presented below share a single source sample, sequenced in a study of vaccination effects on CD4 cells after COVID-19. Generated by immunoSEQ multiplex PCR, the TCRdb table keeps only in-frame clones and is missing some. The data hold tens of thousands of clones, with less than 75% observed a single time. Before sequencing took place, the ViraFEST assay used viral peptide pools to expand antigen-specific CD4+ T cells. Upon completion of about eleven days in culture, CD4+ T cells were isolated. Vaccine administered to participants consisted of two doses of either BNT162b2 or mRNA-1273. What these receptors recognize is not known. The source material was CD4+ T cells from PBMCs cultured with SARS-CoV-2 spike peptides, sampled after COVID-19 vaccination. The origin of the receptors is a human donor who received a COVID-19 vaccine.

The sample holds a few counts of this clone. The genes are TRBV10-3 and TRBJ2-7; TRBD1 agrees at 9 bases. Germline V gives CDR1 ENHRY, CDR2 SYGVKD. The V and J ends lost 6 bases and 2 bases, in that order; junction bases with no gene match: 5. The CDR3 has 14 amino acids. The CDR3 coding sequence is TGTGCCATCAGCGACAGGGGGGCAGCCTACGAGCAGTACTTC. This sequence encodes CAISDRGAAYEQYF.

This clone appeared once. The V and J genes are TRBV12-5 and TRBJ1-1; perhaps TRBD1 as D (5 bases). The CDR3 is 19 amino acids. Germline assignment: CDR1 LGHNT and CDR2 FRNRAP. The V gene lost 2 bases and the J gene lost 0 bases, with 22 bases spanning the gap. The CDR3 loop is CASGLTLGRFGAVNTEAFF. The CDR3 DNA reads TGTGCTAGTGGTTTGACCCTCGGCCGTTTTGGGGCCGTGAACACTGAAGCTTTCTTT.